The 3 T cell receptor beta chains in this list originate from one sample, sequenced in a study of shared clonotypes between healthy human individuals. CD45RO-negative cells were positively selected for CCR7, leaving out terminally differentiated effector memory CD45RA+ cells. The table came from immunoSEQ multiplex PCR; TCRdb's copy has only in-frame clones and leaves some out. The repertoire holds about 2.1 million clones, with 93% as singletons. The source material was naive CD8+ T cells from PBMCs. The receptors were gathered from a man younger than 35 in good health. Some clones in this sample may be carry-over from other donors' samples.

The J gene is TRBJ1-1, the V gene TRBV7-9; TRBD1 is a possible D gene (6 bases). CDR3 length: 15 residues. The V gene lost 6 bases and the J gene lost 0 bases, with 14 bases spanning the gap. The germline V gene encodes CDR1 SEHNR and CDR2 FQNEAQ (reference sequence). The CDR3 nucleotides read TGTGCCAGCAGTTCCCAATCAGGGGTGAACACTGAAGCTTTCTTT. It specifies CASSSQSGVNTEAFF. Full variable domain (remainder filled in from reference TRBV7-9 and TRBJ1-1): DTGVSQNPRHKITKRGQNVTFRCDPISEHNRLYWYRQTLGQGPEFLTYFQNEAQLEKSRLLSDRFSAERPKGSFSTLEIQRTEQGDSAMYLCASSSQSGVNTEAFFGQGTRLTVV.

V gene TRBV28 combines with J gene TRBJ1-2, with D tentatively TRBD1 (6 bases). Deletions cut 5 bases from V and 4 bases from J, with 17 bases between. Germline-derived CDR1 and CDR2 are MDHEN and SYDVKM. The CDR3 loop spans 15 amino acids. CDR3 residues: CASSPAEDSFYGYTF. In nucleotides, the CDR3 is TGTGCCAGCAGTCCGGCTGAGGACAGTTTCTATGGCTACACCTTC.

Concerning this clone: The sample has other DNA sequences that encode this CDR3 too. This CDR3 reads CAWSVGGAYEQYF. Here the CDR3 DNA reads TGTGCCTGGAGTGTTGGTGGAGCCTACGAGCAGTACTTC. J is TRBJ2-5 and V is TRBV30, with unresolved D. The end of the DNA aligns better with TRBJ2-7, so the J call may be wrong. Germline assignment: CDR1 GTSNPN and CDR2 SVGIG (reference sequence). The CDR3 spans 13 residues.